The 11 T cell receptor beta chains below all came from one sample that was sequenced in a study of cytomegalovirus exposure and HLA in healthy donors. The PCR ran on 60 Vbeta and 13 Jbeta primers. The repertoire was sequenced with immunoSEQ multiplex PCR; TCRdb's copy has only in-frame clones and lacks some. The sample shows about 150,000 clones, about three quarters of them seen only once. The sample consisted of PBMCs. Receptors were obtained from a woman in her 50s in good health and CMV-seropositive.

This chain links TRBV6-6 with TRBJ2-5, with 8 bases matching TRBD1. The J call is uncertain, as TRBJ2-7 better fits the DNA end. The CDR3 is 15 amino acids. Germline CDR1 MNHNY, CDR2 SVGAGI (reference sequence). The DNA for the CDR3 is TGTGCCAGCAGTCCCCCTGGACAGGGAAGGTACGAGCAGTACTTC. Residues: CASSPPGQGRYEQYF.

This clone was observed many times. The gene calls are TRBV10-3 and TRBJ2-7; D call uncertain. V shed 4 bases and J shed 2 bases, with 9 bases lying between them. Germline V gene data show CDR1 as ENHRY and CDR2 as SYGVKD. This CDR3 contains 13 residues. In DNA form, the CDR3 reads TGTGCCATCAGTGGGGCAGACGCCTACGAGCAGTACTTC. Translation gives CAISGADAYEQYF.

This clone was recorded a few times. The chain recombines TRBV30 with TRBJ1-5; D may be TRBD1 (5 bases). The CDR3 consists of 15 residues. CDR1 is GTSNPN, CDR2 SVGIG, per germline (reference sequence). V lost 0 bases and J lost 2, with 11 bases in between. Written as DNA, the CDR3 is TGTGCCTGGAGTGTGGGGGGATCAGGCAATCAGCCCCAGCATTTT. As protein: CAWSVGGSGNQPQHF.

J is TRBJ2-3 and V is TRBV28; weak D call: TRBD2 (6 bases). In germline, CDR1 is MDHEN, CDR2 SYDVKM. V was trimmed by 6 bases and J by 4 bases, leaving 17 bases between them. CDR3 length: 15 residues. Here the CDR3 reads CASRGPGEVSDTQYF. In nucleotides, the CDR3 is TGTGCCAGCAGGGGTCCGGGAGAGGTATCAGATACGCAGTATTTT.

The chain employs TRBV15 and TRBJ1-6; weak D call: TRBD1 (5 bases). There are 14 residues in the CDR3. The germline gives CDR1 LNHNV, CDR2 YYDKDF (reference sequence). V was pared by 1 base and J by 6 bases, with 7 bases between. In DNA form, the CDR3 reads TGTGCCACCAGCAGAGGGGGCCCTAATTCACCCCTCCACTTT. It encodes CATSRGGPNSPLHF.

This clone appeared once. A junction boundary mismatches the germline segment, possibly from a read error. The chain couples TRBV5-1 to TRBJ2-6, with TRBD1 as a possible D gene (5 bases). There are 15 residues in the CDR3. Germline CDR1 is SGHRS and CDR2 is YFSETQ. Here the CDR3 reads CASSLTSSGANGLTF. CDR3 sequence (DNA): TGCGCCAGCAGCTTGACAAGCTCTGGGGCCAACGGCCTGACTTTC.

The rearrangement links TRBV30 to TRBJ2-1; possibly TRBD2 for D (6 bases). This CDR3 comprises 15 residues. CDR1 and CDR2 from the germline V gene are GTSNPN and SVGIG (reference sequence). V was clipped by 2 bases and J by 7 bases, with 18 bases between them. The CDR3 sequence: CAWSLGSKWSNEQFF. As DNA, the CDR3 is TGTGCCTGGAGTCTCGGGAGCAAGTGGTCTAATGAGCAGTTCTTC. Supplemented by reference TRBV30 and TRBJ2-1, the full variable domain reads SQTIHQWPATLVQPVGSPLSLECTVEGTSNPNLYWYRQAAGRGLQLLFYSVGIGQISSEVPQNLSASRPQDRQFILSSKKLLLSDSGFYLCAWSLGSKWSNEQFFGPGTRLTVL.

The chain recombines TRBV28 with TRBJ2-7; 12 bases are a match to TRBD2. V dropped 5 bases and J dropped 7; count of bases not matched to a gene: 15. Germline CDR1 is MDHEN and CDR2 is SYDVKM. This CDR3 region has 17 residues. The CDR3: CASSPDRLAGGPKEQYF. In DNA form, the CDR3 reads TGTGCCAGCAGTCCCGACCGGCTAGCGGGAGGGCCGAAAGAGCAGTACTTC. The whole variable domain, remainder taken from reference TRBV28 and TRBJ2-7, is DVKVTQSSRYLVKRTGEKVFLECVQDMDHENMFWYRQDPGLGLRLIYFSYDVKMKEKGDIPEGYSVSREKKERFSLILESASTNQTSMYLCASSPDRLAGGPKEQYFGPGTRLTVT.

The chain couples TRBV19 to TRBJ2-5, with D tentatively TRBD2 (6 bases). Looked up from germline, CDR1 is LNHDA and CDR2 is SQIVND (reference sequence). This CDR3 has 15 amino acids. V lost 7 bases and J 0 bases, leaving 15 bases between the germline ends. As DNA, the CDR3 is TGTGCCAGTACTCCCCTTGCGGGGAACCAAGAGACCCAGTACTTC. Protein product: CASTPLAGNQETQYF.

V is TRBV18 and J is TRBJ1-1, with D possibly matching TRBD1 (6 bases). The CDR3 is made up of 15 amino acids. V lost 2 bases to trimming and J lost 6 bases, with 16 bases between them. Germline-derived CDR1 and CDR2 are KGHSH and LQKENI. The CDR3 DNA is TGTGCCAGCTCACCAATCCGCGGGGGCGCGTCTGAAGCTTTCTTT. Amino acid sequence: CASSPIRGGASEAFF.

Written as DNA, the CDR3 is TGTGCCAGCAGCTTTGGGCAGGGCTTCCCTTCCTCCTACGAGCAGTACTTC. This sequence encodes CASSFGQGFPSSYEQYF. This chain connects TRBV7-2 to TRBJ2-7, with a weak D call TRBD1 (5 bases). CDR1 and CDR2 (germline): SGHTA, FQGNSA. The CDR3 consists of 17 residues. V shed 3 bases and J shed 0 bases, with 18 bases lying between them.